These T cell receptor beta chains were read from a single sample in a study of shared clonotypes between healthy human individuals. Produced via immunoSEQ multiplex PCR; TCRdb's table is partial and in-frame only. Of hundreds of thousands of clones in the sample, roughly 96% were seen once. The sample comprised naive CD8+ T cells sorted from blood. Source of these receptors: a man aged 30 to 39 in good health. The CDR3 runs from the conserved cysteine through the conserved F or W. Fields, in order: V gene, clone size, D gene, J gene, CDR3 DNA, CDR3 protein. A D gene is named only where the DNA matches it firmly. Clone size, where shown, is once, few, many, or a class for clones that have expanded.

v_gene: TRBV19; abundance: -; d_gene: -; j_gene: TRBJ1-2; CDR3nt: TGTGCCAGTAGTACCATAGGGGGTAGCTATGGCTACACCTTC; CDR3aa: CASSTIGGSYGYTF
v_gene: TRBV10-2; abundance: once; d_gene: -; j_gene: TRBJ2-5; CDR3nt: TGCGCCAGCAGTGAGTTGTGGGGTTCCGAGACCCAGTACTTC; CDR3aa: CASSELWGSETQYF
v_gene: TRBV6-5; abundance: -; d_gene: TRBD2; j_gene: TRBJ2-1; CDR3nt: TGTGCCAGCAGTTACTCCCGGGGAGGGTACAATGAGCAGTTCTTC; CDR3aa: CASSYSRGGYNEQFF
v_gene: TRBV7-9; abundance: -; d_gene: -; j_gene: TRBJ2-3; CDR3nt: TGTGCCAGCAGCTCCACCCACGTCGACAGCCCTTCCGCAGATACGCAGTATTTT; CDR3aa: CASSSTHVDSPSADTQYF
v_gene: TRBV7-9; abundance: -; d_gene: -; j_gene: TRBJ1-2; CDR3nt: TGTGCCAGCAGCTTAGACACAGGGATAGAGGGCTACACCTTC; CDR3aa: CASSLDTGIEGYTF
v_gene: TRBV4-1; abundance: -; d_gene: -; j_gene: TRBJ2-7; CDR3nt: TGCGCCAGCAGCCCCCCCGGGGCGAGCTCCTACGAGCAGTACTTC; CDR3aa: CASSPPGASSYEQYF
v_gene: TRBV4-3; abundance: -; d_gene: -; j_gene: TRBJ1-5; CDR3nt: TGCGCCAGCAGCCAAGATGACGGGGGCGTCAATCAGCCCCAGCATTTT; CDR3aa: CASSQDDGGVNQPQHF
v_gene: TRBV11-2; abundance: -; d_gene: -; j_gene: TRBJ2-1; CDR3nt: TGTGCCAGCAGCTTAGTGTTCGGGGGACTTGGTAATGAGCAGTTCTTC; CDR3aa: CASSLVFGGLGNEQFF
v_gene: TRBV7-9; abundance: once; d_gene: -; j_gene: TRBJ2-7; CDR3nt: TGTGCCAGCAGCCTCTTGCACGAGCAGTACTTC; CDR3aa: CASSLLHEQYF
v_gene: TRBV27; abundance: -; d_gene: -; j_gene: TRBJ2-7; CDR3nt: TGTGCCAGCAGTGATAGAATTTCCCTACCCTACGAGCAGTACTTC; CDR3aa: CASSDRISLPYEQYF
v_gene: TRBV4-2; abundance: -; d_gene: TRBD1; j_gene: TRBJ2-1; CDR3nt: TGTGCCAGCAGCCAAGATAGGGGTACAGGGGTCTACAATGAGCAGTTCTTC; CDR3aa: CASSQDRGTGVYNEQFF
v_gene: TRBV7-2; abundance: -; d_gene: -; j_gene: TRBJ2-5; CDR3nt: TGTGCCAGCAGCTTAACATTGTTGGGGTTGTGGGAGACCCAGTACTTC; CDR3aa: CASSLTLLGLWETQYF
v_gene: TRBV18; abundance: -; d_gene: TRBD1; j_gene: TRBJ1-2; CDR3nt: TGTGCCAGCTCACCAACGGGGACAGGGAACTATGGCTACACCTTC; CDR3aa: CASSPTGTGNYGYTF
v_gene: TRBV19; abundance: -; d_gene: TRBD1; j_gene: TRBJ2-3; CDR3nt: TGTGCCAGTAGTACCTGGGACAGGGTGGATACGCAGTATTTT; CDR3aa: CASSTWDRVDTQYF
v_gene: TRBV5-5; abundance: -; d_gene: TRBD2; j_gene: TRBJ2-7; CDR3nt: TGTGCCAGCAGCTTGGTTGGTAGCGGGATTGCGAGGGAGCAGTACTTC; CDR3aa: CASSLVGSGIAREQYF
v_gene: TRBV7-2; abundance: -; d_gene: -; j_gene: TRBJ1-5; CDR3nt: TGTGCCAGCGGGCAGGCGCCAAATCAGCCCCAGCATTTT; CDR3aa: CASGQAPNQPQHF
v_gene: TRBV15; abundance: -; d_gene: -; j_gene: TRBJ1-5; CDR3nt: TGTGCCACCAGCAGAGATAGAGGGGCTAATCAGCCCCAGCATTTT; CDR3aa: CATSRDRGANQPQHF
v_gene: TRBV7-2; abundance: -; d_gene: -; j_gene: TRBJ2-5; CDR3nt: TGTGCCAGCAGCTTAGCCGACCTCCTCCAAGAGACCCAGTACTTC; CDR3aa: CASSLADLLQETQYF
v_gene: TRBV28; abundance: -; d_gene: -; j_gene: TRBJ2-7; CDR3nt: TGTGCCAGCAGCCGAATCGACAGCTACGAGCAGTACTTC; CDR3aa: CASSRIDSYEQYF
v_gene: TRBV6-1; abundance: -; d_gene: TRBD1; j_gene: TRBJ2-1; CDR3nt: TGTGCCAGCTGGGACAGGGACTACAATGAGCAGTTCTTC; CDR3aa: CASWDRDYNEQFF
v_gene: TRBV5-6; abundance: -; d_gene: -; j_gene: TRBJ2-3; CDR3nt: TGTGCCAGCAGTCCTCAGGGATTTGTGTTGTTGGATACGCAGTATTTT; CDR3aa: CASSPQGFVLLDTQYF
v_gene: TRBV2; abundance: once; d_gene: -; j_gene: TRBJ1-3; CDR3nt: TGTGCCAGCAGACAGGGTAGTGGAAACACCATATATTTT; CDR3aa: CASRQGSGNTIYF
v_gene: TRBV4-3; abundance: once; d_gene: -; j_gene: TRBJ1-1; CDR3nt: TGCGCCAGCAGCCAGACACCACGGGGGAGAACTGAAGCTTTCTTT; CDR3aa: CASSQTPRGRTEAFF
v_gene: TRBV28; abundance: -; d_gene: -; j_gene: TRBJ1-5; CDR3nt: TGTGCCAGCAGTCCCCCCCTGGGGGATAGGAAGCCCCAGCATTTT; CDR3aa: CASSPPLGDRKPQHF
v_gene: TRBV27; abundance: -; d_gene: -; j_gene: TRBJ2-1; CDR3nt: TGTGCCAGCAGTTTATTTTCGGGACTCGACTACAATGAGCAGTTCTTC; CDR3aa: CASSLFSGLDYNEQFF
v_gene: TRBV13; abundance: -; d_gene: -; j_gene: TRBJ1-4; CDR3nt: TGTGCCAGCAGCCCCGACAGGTTTTATGAAAAACTGTTTTTT; CDR3aa: CASSPDRFYEKLFF
v_gene: TRBV7-9; abundance: -; d_gene: -; j_gene: TRBJ2-7; CDR3nt: TGTGCCAGCAGCCCGCCAGCGACCTCCTACGAGCAGTACTTC; CDR3aa: CASSPPATSYEQYF
v_gene: TRBV11-2; abundance: -; d_gene: TRBD1; j_gene: TRBJ1-2; CDR3nt: TGTGCCAGCAGGGGACAGGGGGGCCACTATGGCTACACCTTC; CDR3aa: CASRGQGGHYGYTF
v_gene: TRBV6-1; abundance: -; d_gene: -; j_gene: TRBJ2-7; CDR3nt: TGTGCCAGCAGTGACCTCTTAACGGGACCCTTCTACGAGCAGTACTTC; CDR3aa: CASSDLLTGPFYEQYF
v_gene: TRBV5-1; abundance: -; d_gene: -; j_gene: TRBJ2-3; CDR3nt: TGCGCCAGCAGTATGTCAGGGGTAGAGTCAGATACGCAGTATTTT; CDR3aa: CASSMSGVESDTQYF
v_gene: TRBV7-8; abundance: -; d_gene: TRBD2; j_gene: TRBJ2-7; CDR3nt: TGTGCCAGCAGCTCCGGGAGGCCAGGCTTCTACGAGCAGTACTTC; CDR3aa: CASSSGRPGFYEQYF
v_gene: TRBV2; abundance: -; d_gene: TRBD1; j_gene: TRBJ2-2; CDR3nt: TGTGCCAGCAGTACAGGGGTTCGGGAGCTGTTTTTT; CDR3aa: CASSTGVRELFF
v_gene: TRBV19; abundance: -; d_gene: TRBD2; j_gene: TRBJ2-3; CDR3nt: TGTGCCAGTAGCTCACTAGCGGGAAGCACAGATACGCAGTATTTT; CDR3aa: CASSSLAGSTDTQYF
v_gene: TRBV10-3; abundance: -; d_gene: TRBD1; j_gene: TRBJ2-1; CDR3nt: TGTGCCATCAGTGATCCTAAGGACAGGGGCCCCTACAATGAGCAGTTCTTC; CDR3aa: CAISDPKDRGPYNEQFF
v_gene: TRBV27; abundance: -; d_gene: -; j_gene: TRBJ2-1; CDR3nt: TGTGCCAGCAGTGTGGGCCGGAATGAGCAGTTCTTC; CDR3aa: CASSVGRNEQFF
v_gene: TRBV4-1; abundance: -; d_gene: TRBD1; j_gene: TRBJ1-5; CDR3nt: TGCGCCAGCAGCCAGGGACCCGGGACAGCAGAGTATAGCAATCAGCCCCAGCATTTT; CDR3aa: CASSQGPGTAEYSNQPQHF
v_gene: TRBV27; abundance: once; d_gene: TRBD1; j_gene: TRBJ2-3; CDR3nt: TGTGCCAGCAGGGGCCCCCGGGACAGGGTCGTAGAGACAGATACGCAGTATTTT; CDR3aa: CASRGPRDRVVETDTQYF
v_gene: TRBV9; abundance: once; d_gene: TRBD1; j_gene: TRBJ2-1; CDR3nt: TGTGCCAGCAGCGCCAGCTGGGGGACAGGGTCCTACAATGAGCAGTTCTTC; CDR3aa: CASSASWGTGSYNEQFF
v_gene: TRBV9; abundance: -; d_gene: TRBD2; j_gene: TRBJ2-4; CDR3nt: TGTGCCAGCAGCGTAGAGGGACTAGCGGGAGTTCAGTACTTC; CDR3aa: CASSVEGLAGVQYF
v_gene: TRBV5-8; abundance: once; d_gene: -; j_gene: TRBJ1-4; CDR3nt: TGTGCCAGCAGCTTGGAGGGTGCAACTAATGAAAAACTGTTTTTT; CDR3aa: CASSLEGATNEKLFF
v_gene: TRBV5-1; abundance: -; d_gene: -; j_gene: TRBJ1-1; CDR3nt: TGCGCCAGCAGCTTGGATTCGGGACACCTGAACACTGAAGCTTTCTTT; CDR3aa: CASSLDSGHLNTEAFF